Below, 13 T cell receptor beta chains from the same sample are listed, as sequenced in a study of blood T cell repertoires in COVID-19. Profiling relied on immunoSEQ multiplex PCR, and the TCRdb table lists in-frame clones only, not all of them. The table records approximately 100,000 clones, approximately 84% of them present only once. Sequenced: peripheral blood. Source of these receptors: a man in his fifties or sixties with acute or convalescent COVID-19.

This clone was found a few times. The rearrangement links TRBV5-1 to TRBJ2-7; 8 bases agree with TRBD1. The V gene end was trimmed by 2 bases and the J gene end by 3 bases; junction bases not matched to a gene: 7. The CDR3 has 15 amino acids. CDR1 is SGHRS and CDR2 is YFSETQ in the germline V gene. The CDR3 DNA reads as TGCGCCAGCAGCTTTGGGGACAGGAATATCTACGAGCAGTACTTC. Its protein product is CASSFGDRNIYEQYF. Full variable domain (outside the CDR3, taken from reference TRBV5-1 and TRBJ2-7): KAGVTQTPRYLIKTRGQQVTLSCSPISGHRSVSWYQQTPGQGLQFLFEYFSETQRNKGNFPGRFSGRQFSNSRSEMNVSTLELGDSALYLCASSFGDRNIYEQYFGPGTRLTVT.

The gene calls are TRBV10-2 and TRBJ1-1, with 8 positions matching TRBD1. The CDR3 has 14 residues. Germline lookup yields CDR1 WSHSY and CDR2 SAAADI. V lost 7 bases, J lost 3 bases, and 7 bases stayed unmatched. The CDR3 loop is CASKSGGAYTEAFF. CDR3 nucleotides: TGCGCCAGCAAGTCAGGGGGCGCGTACACTGAAGCTTTCTTT.

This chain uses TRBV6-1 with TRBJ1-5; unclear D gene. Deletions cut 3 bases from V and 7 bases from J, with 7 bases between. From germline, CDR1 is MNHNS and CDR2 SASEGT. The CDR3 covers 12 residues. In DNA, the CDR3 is TGTGCCAGCAGTGACGGAGGACAGCCCCAGCATTTT. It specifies CASSDGGQPQHF.

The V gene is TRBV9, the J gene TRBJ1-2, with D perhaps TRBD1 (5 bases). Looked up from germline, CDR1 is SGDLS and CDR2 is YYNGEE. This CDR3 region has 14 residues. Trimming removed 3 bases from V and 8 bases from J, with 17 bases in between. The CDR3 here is CASSGKQEAGGYTF. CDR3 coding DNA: TGTGCCAGCAGCGGAAAACAGGAAGCGGGGGGCTACACCTTC.

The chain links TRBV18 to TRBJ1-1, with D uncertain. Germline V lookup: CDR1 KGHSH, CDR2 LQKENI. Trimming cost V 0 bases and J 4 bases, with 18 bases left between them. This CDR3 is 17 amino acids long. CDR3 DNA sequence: TGTGCCAGCTCACCACCGGGGAGTACCGTTTGGCCCACTGAAGCTTTCTTT. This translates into CASSPPGSTVWPTEAFF.

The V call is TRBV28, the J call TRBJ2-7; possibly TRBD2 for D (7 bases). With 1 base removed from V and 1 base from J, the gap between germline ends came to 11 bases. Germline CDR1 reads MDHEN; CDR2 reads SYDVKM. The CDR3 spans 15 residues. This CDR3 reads CASSLFGGPSYEQYF. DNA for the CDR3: TGTGCCAGCAGTTTATTCGGGGGGCCTTCCTACGAGCAGTACTTC.

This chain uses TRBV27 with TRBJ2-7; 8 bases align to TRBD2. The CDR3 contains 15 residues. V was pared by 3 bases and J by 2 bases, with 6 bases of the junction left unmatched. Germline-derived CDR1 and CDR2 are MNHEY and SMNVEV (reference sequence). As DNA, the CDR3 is TGTGCCAGCAGTTTGTCGGGAGGGGTTCCCTACGAGCAGTACTTC. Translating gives CASSLSGGVPYEQYF.

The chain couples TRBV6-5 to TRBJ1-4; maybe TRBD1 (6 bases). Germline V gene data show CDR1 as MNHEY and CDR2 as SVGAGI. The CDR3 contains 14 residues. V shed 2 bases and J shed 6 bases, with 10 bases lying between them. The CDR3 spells CASSYRGGDEKLFF. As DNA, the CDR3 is TGTGCCAGCAGTTACAGAGGGGGGGATGAAAAACTGTTTTTT.

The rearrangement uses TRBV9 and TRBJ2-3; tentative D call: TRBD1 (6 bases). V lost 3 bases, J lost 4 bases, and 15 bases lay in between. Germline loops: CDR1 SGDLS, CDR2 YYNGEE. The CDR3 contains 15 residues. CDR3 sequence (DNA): TGTGCCAGCAGCGCTTCCGGGACAAGTGCAGATACGCAGTATTTT. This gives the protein CASSASGTSADTQYF.

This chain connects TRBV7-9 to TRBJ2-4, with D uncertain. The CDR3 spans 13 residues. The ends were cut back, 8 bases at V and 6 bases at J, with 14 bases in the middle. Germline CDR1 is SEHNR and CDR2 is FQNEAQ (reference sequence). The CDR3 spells CASSVGLVNIQYF. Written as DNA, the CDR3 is TGTGCCAGCTCGGTGGGTTTAGTAAACATTCAGTACTTC.

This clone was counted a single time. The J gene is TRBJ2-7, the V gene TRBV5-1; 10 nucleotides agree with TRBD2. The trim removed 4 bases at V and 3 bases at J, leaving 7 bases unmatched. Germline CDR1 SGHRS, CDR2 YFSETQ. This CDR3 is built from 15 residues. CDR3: CASSESGRAGYEQYF. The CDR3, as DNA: TGCGCCAGCAGCGAAAGCGGGAGGGCCGGCTACGAGCAGTACTTC.

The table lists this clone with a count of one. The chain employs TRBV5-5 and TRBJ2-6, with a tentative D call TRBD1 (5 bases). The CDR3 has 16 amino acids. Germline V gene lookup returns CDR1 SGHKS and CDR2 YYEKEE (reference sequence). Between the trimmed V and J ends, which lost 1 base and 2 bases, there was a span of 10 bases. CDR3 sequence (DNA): TGTGCCAGCAGCTTGTCAGGGCTGGCTGGGGCCAACGTCCTGACTTTC. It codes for CASSLSGLAGANVLTF.

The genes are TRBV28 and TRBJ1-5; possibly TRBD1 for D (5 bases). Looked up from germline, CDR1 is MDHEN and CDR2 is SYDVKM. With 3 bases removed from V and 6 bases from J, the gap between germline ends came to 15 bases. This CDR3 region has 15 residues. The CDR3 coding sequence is TGTGCCAGCAGTTTGATACTACCAGGGCGTCAGCCCCAGCATTTT. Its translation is CASSLILPGRQPQHF.